This T cell receptor (beta chain) was identified in a study of blood T cell repertoires in COVID-19. Background on the study: From the United States, Italy and Spain came samples of acute and convalescent COVID-19.

The data were produced by immunoSEQ multiplex PCR, yet TCRdb's version contains in-frame clones alone and is incomplete. In the table there are about 250,000 clones, 83% of which are singletons. This clone has more than one count but fewer than ten. After removal of 6 bases from V and 7 bases from J, the junction contained 10 bases not matched to a gene. Germline assignment: CDR1 SGHTA and CDR2 FQGNSA. This CDR3 comprises 14 residues. The chain combines TRBV7-2 with TRBJ1-1; 8 positions agree with TRBD1. This TCR was sampled from a man of 80 years or more with acute or convalescent COVID-19. The sample was peripheral blood. For the CDR3, the DNA is TGTGCCAGCAGTTCGAGCCCTGGGACAGGTGAAGCTTTCTTT. Its protein is CASSSSPGTGEAFF. Filled out from reference TRBV7-2 and TRBJ1-1, the complete variable domain reads GAGVSQSPSNKVTEKGKDVELRCDPISGHTALYWYRQSLGQGLEFLIYFQGNSAPDKSGLPSDRFSAERTGGSVSTLTIQRTQQEDSAVYLCASSSSPGTGEAFFGQGTRLTVV.